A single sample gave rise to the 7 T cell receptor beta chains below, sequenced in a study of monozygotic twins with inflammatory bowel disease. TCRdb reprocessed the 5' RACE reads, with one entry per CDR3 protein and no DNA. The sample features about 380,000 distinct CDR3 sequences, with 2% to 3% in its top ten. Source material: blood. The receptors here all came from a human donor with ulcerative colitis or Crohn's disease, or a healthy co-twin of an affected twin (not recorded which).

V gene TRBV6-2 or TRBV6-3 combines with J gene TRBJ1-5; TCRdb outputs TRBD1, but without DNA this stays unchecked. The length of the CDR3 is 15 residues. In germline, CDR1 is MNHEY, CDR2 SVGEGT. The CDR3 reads CASSLRQGRSQPQHF.

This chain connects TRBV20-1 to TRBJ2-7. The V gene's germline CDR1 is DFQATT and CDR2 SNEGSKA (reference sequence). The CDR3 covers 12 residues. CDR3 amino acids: CSARARNYEQYF.

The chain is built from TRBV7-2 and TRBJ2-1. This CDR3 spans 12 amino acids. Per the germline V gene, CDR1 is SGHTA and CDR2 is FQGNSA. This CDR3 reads CASSLLGYEQFF. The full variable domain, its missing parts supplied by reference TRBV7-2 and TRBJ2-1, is GAGVSQSPSNKVTEKGKDVELRCDPISGHTALYWYRQSLGQGLEFLIYFQGNSAPDKSGLPSDRFSAERTGGSVSTLTIQRTQQEDSAVYLCASSLLGYEQFFGPGTRLTVL.

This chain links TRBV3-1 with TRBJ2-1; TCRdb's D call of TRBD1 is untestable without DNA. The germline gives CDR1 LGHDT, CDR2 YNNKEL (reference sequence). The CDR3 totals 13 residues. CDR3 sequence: CASSQELTARKFF.

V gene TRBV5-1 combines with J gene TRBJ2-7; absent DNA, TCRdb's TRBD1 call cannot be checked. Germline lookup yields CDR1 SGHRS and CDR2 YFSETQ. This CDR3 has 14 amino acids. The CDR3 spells CASSLGPGSYEQYF.

The CDR3 loop is CASRQAVTGNEQFF. This chain joins TRBV5-5 and TRBJ2-1; TCRdb proposes TRBD1, but this gene call is untestable without DNA. Germline V gene lookup returns CDR1 SGHKS and CDR2 YYEKEE (reference sequence). The CDR3 is made up of 14 amino acids.

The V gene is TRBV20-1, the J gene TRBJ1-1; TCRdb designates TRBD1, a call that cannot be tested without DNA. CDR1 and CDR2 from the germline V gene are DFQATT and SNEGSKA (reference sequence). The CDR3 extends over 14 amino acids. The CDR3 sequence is CSARDRVGNTEAFF.